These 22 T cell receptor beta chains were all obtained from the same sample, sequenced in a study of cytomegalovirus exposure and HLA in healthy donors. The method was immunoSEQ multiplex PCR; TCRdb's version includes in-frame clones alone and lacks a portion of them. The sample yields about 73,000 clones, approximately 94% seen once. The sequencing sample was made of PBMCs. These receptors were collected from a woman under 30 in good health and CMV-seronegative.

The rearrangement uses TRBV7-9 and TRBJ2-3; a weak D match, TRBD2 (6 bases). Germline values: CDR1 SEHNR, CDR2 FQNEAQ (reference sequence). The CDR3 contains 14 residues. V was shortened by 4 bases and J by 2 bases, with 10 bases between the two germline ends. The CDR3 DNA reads TGTGCCAGCAGCTCGGGACTGTTCACAGATACGCAGTATTTT. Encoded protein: CASSSGLFTDTQYF. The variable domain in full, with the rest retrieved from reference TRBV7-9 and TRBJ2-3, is DTGVSQNPRHKITKRGQNVTFRCDPISEHNRLYWYRQTLGQGPEFLTYFQNEAQLEKSRLLSDRFSAERPKGSFSTLEIQRTEQGDSAMYLCASSSGLFTDTQYFGPGTRLTVL.

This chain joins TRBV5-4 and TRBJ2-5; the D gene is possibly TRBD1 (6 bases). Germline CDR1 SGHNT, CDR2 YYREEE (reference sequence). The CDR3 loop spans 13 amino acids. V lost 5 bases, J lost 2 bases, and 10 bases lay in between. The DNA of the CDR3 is TGTGCCAGCAGTGTGGGACATCAAGAGACCCAGTACTTC. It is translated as CASSVGHQETQYF.

Here the CDR3 reads CASSDRDRPYNEQFF. Written as DNA, the CDR3 is TGTGCCAGCAGCGACCGGGACAGACCCTACAATGAGCAGTTCTTC. The chain links TRBV7-2 to TRBJ2-1, with 7 bases matching TRBD1. The CDR3 consists of 15 residues. J was trimmed by 2 bases and V by 5 bases; bases with no gene match: 6. CDR1 and CDR2 from the germline V gene are SGHTA and FQGNSA.

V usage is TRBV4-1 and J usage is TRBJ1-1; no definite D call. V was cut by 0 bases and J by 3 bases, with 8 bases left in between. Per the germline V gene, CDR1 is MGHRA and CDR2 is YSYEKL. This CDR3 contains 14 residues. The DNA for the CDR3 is TGCGCCAGCAGCCAAGATACGGTCGACACTGAAGCTTTCTTT. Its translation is CASSQDTVDTEAFF.

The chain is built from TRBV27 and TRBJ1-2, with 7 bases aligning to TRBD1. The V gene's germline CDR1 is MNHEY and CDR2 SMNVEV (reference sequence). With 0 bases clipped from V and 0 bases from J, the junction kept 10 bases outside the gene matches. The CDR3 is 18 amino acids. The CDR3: CASSLSYPGTETNYGYTF. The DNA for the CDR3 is TGTGCCAGCAGTTTATCTTATCCCGGGACAGAGACTAACTATGGCTACACCTTC.

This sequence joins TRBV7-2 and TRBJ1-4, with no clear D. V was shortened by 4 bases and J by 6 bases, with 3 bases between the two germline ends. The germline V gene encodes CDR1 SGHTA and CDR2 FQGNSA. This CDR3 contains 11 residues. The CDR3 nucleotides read TGTGCCAGCAGCTCTTATGAAAAACTGTTTTTT. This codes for CASSSYEKLFF.

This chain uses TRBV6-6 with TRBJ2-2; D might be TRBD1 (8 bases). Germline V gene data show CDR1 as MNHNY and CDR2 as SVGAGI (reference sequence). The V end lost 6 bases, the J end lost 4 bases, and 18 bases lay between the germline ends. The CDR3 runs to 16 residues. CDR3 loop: CASSSTGGEATGELFF. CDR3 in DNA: TGTGCCAGCAGCTCAACAGGGGGGGAGGCCACCGGGGAGCTGTTTTTT.

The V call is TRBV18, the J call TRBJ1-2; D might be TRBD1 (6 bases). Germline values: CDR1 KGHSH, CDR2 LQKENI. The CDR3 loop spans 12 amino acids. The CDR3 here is CVTSQGLGGYTF. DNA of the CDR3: TGTGTTACATCACAGGGCCTTGGCGGCTACACCTTC.

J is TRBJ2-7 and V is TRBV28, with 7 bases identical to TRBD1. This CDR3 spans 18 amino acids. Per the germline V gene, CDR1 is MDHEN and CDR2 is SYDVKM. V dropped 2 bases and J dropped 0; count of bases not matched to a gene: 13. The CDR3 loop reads CASSLPEYRGDSSYEQYF. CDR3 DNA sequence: TGTGCCAGCAGTTTACCCGAATACAGGGGCGATAGCTCCTACGAGCAGTACTTC. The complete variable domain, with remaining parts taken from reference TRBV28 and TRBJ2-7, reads DVKVTQSSRYLVKRTGEKVFLECVQDMDHENMFWYRQDPGLGLRLIYFSYDVKMKEKGDIPEGYSVSREKKERFSLILESASTNQTSMYLCASSLPEYRGDSSYEQYFGPGTRLTVT.

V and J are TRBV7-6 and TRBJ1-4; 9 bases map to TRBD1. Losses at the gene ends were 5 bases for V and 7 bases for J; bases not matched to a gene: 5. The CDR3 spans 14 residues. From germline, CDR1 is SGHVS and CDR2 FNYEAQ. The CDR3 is CASSQGQGSEKLFF. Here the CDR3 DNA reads TGTGCCAGCAGCCAGGGACAGGGAAGTGAAAAACTGTTTTTT.

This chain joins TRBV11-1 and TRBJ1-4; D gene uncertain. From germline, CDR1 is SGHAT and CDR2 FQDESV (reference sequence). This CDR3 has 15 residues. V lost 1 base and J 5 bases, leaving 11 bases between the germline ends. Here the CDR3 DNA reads TGTGCCAGCAGCTTAGTAGGATTGGAGAATGAAAAACTGTTTTTT. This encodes CASSLVGLENEKLFF.

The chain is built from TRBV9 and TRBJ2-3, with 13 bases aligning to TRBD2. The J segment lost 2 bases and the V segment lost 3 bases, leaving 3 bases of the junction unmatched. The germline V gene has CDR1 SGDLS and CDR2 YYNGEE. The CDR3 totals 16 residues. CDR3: CASSATSGGDTDTQYF. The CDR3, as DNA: TGTGCCAGCAGCGCAACTAGCGGGGGGGACACAGATACGCAGTATTTT.

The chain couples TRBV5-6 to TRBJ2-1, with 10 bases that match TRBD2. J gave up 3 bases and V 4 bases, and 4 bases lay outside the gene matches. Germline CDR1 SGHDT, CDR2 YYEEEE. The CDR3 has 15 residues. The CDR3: CASSLGLAVYNEQFF. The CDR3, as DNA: TGTGCCAGCAGCCTCGGACTAGCGGTCTACAATGAGCAGTTCTTC. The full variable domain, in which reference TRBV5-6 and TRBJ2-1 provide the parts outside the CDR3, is DAGVTQSPTHLIKTRGQQVTLRCSPKSGHDTVSWYQQALGQGPQFIFQYYEEEERQRGNFPDRFSGHQFPNYSSELNVNALLLGDSALYLCASSLGLAVYNEQFFGPGTRLTVL.

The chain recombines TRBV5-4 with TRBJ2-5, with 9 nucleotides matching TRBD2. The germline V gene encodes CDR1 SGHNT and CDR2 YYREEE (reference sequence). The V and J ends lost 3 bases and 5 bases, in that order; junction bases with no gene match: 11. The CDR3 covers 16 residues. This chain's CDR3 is CASSYPTAGGGETQYF. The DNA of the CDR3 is TGTGCCAGCAGCTACCCGACGGCGGGAGGGGGGGAGACCCAGTACTTC.

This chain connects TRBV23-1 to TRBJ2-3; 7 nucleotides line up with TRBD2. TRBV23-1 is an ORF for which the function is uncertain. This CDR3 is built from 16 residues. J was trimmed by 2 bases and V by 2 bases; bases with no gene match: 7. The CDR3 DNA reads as TGCGCCAGCAGTCAAGTGGGAGGGCCCCTCACAGATACGCAGTATTTT. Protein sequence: CASSQVGGPLTDTQYF.

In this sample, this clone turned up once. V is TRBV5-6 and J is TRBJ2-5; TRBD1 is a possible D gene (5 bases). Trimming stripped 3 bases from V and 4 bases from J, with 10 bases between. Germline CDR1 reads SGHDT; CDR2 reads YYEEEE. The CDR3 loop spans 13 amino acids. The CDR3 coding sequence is TGTGCCAGCAGCTCTACAGGACGAGAGACCCAGTACTTC. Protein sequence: CASSSTGRETQYF. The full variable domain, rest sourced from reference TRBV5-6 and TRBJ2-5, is DAGVTQSPTHLIKTRGQQVTLRCSPKSGHDTVSWYQQALGQGPQFIFQYYEEEERQRGNFPDRFSGHQFPNYSSELNVNALLLGDSALYLCASSSTGRETQYFGPGTRLLVL.

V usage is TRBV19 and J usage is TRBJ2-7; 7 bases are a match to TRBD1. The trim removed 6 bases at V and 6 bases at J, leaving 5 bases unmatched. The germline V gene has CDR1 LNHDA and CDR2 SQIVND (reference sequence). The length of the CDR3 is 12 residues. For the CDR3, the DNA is TGTGCCAGTAGCCGACAGGGTAGCGAGCAGTACTTC. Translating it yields CASSRQGSEQYF.

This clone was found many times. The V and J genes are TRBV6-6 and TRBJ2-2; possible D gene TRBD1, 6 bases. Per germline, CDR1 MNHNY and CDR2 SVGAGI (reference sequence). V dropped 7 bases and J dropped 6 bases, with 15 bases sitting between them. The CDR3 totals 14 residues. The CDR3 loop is CASIRTAEAGELFF. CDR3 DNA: TGTGCCAGCATTAGGACAGCTGAAGCCGGGGAGCTGTTTTTT.

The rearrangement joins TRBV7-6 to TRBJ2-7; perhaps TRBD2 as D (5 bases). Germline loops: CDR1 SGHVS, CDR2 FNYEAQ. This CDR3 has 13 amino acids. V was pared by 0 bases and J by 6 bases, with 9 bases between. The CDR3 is CASSLALSAEQYF. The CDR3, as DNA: TGTGCCAGCAGCTTAGCGCTTAGCGCCGAGCAGTACTTC. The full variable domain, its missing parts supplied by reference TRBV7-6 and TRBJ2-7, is GAGVSQSPRYKVTKRGQDVALRCDPISGHVSLYWYRQALGQGPEFLTYFNYEAQQDKSGLPNDRFSAERPEGSISTLTIQRTEQRDSAMYRCASSLALSAEQYFGPGTRLTVT.

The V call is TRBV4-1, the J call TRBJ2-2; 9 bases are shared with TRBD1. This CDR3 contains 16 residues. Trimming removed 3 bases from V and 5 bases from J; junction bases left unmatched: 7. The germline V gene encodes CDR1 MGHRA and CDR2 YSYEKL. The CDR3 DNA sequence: TGCGCCAGCAGCCAGGCACAGGGGGCCGCGACCGGGGAGCTGTTTTTT. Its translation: CASSQAQGAATGELFF.

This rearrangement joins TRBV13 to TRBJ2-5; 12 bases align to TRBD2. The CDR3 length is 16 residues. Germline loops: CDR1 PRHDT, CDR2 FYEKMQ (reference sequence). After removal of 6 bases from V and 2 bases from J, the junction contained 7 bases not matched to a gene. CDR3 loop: CASSPRLAGVQETQYF. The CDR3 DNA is TGTGCCAGCAGTCCCAGACTAGCGGGGGTACAAGAGACCCAGTACTTC.

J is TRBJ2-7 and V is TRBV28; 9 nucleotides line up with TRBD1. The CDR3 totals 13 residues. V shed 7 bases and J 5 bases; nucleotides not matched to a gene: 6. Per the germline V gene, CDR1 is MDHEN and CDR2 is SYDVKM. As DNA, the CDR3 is TGTGCCAGCATCGGGACAGGGATCCACGAGCAGTACTTC. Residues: CASIGTGIHEQYF.